The clone carrying this T cell receptor (beta chain) was seen a few times. Its specificity is unknown. The junction had 8 bases not matched to a gene; V was cut back by 3 bases and J by 10 bases. The length of the CDR3 is 15 residues. Looked up from germline, CDR1 is MNHNS and CDR2 is SASEGT. The sample belongs to a study of shared clonotypes between healthy human individuals. The repertoire was sequenced with immunoSEQ multiplex PCR; TCRdb's copy has only in-frame clones and lacks some. The sample has about 960,000 clones, approximately 76% seen once. Study outcomes and limitations: Sampling covered blood only; tissue repertoires likely differ.

This chain connects TRBV6-1 to TRBJ1-4, with 10 bases identical to TRBD1. This TCR was recovered from a man between 18 and 35 years old in good health. The sample consisted of memory CD4+ T cells sorted from blood. Subset of the sample: CD45RA-negative fraction. This chain's CDR3 is CASSDGTGEVVKLFF. The CDR3 DNA reads as TGTGCCAGCAGTGATGGGACAGGGGAAGTAGTAAAACTGTTTTTT.